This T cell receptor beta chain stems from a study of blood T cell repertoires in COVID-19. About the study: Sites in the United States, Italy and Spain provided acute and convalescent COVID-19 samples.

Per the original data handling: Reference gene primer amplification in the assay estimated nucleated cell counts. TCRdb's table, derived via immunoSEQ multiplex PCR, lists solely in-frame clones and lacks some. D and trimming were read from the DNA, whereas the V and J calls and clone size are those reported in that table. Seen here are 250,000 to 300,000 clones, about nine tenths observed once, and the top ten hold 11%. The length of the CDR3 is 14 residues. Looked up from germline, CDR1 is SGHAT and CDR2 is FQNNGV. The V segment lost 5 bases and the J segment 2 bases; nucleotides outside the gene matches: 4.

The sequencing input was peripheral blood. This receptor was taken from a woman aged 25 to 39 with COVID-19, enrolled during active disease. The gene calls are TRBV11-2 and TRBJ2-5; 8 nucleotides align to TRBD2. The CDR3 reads CASSHTSGQETQYF. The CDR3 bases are TGTGCCAGCAGCCATACTAGCGGTCAAGAGACCCAGTACTTC.